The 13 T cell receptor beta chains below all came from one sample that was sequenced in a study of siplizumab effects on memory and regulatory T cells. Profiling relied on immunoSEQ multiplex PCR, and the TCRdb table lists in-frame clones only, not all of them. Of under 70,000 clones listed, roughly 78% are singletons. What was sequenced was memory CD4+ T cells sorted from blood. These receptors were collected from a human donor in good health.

DNA of the CDR3: TGTGCCAGCAGCTCCAGACAGGAGCAGTACTTC. Amino acids: CASSSRQEQYF. The chain has TRBV7-9 and TRBJ2-7; perhaps TRBD1 as D (5 bases). Germline CDR1 SEHNR, CDR2 FQNEAQ (reference sequence). Trimming pared 4 bases from V and 7 bases from J, leaving 8 bases between. The length of the CDR3 is 11 residues.

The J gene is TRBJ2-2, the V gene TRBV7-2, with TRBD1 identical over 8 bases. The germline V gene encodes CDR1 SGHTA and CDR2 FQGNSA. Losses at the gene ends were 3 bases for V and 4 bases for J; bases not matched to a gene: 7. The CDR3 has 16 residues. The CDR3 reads CASSLQGAKGTGELFF. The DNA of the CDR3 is TGTGCCAGCAGCTTGCAGGGGGCGAAGGGCACCGGGGAGCTGTTTTTT.

The DNA for the CDR3 is TGTGCCAGCTCCTTAGCGGGGGGCAATGAGCAGTTCTTC. Residues: CASSLAGGNEQFF. J is TRBJ2-1 and V is TRBV9; 10 positions match TRBD2. The CDR3 loop spans 13 amino acids. V trimming: 7 bases; J trimming: 6 bases; junction bases outside the gene matches: 4. Germline V CDR1 and CDR2: SGDLS, YYNGEE.

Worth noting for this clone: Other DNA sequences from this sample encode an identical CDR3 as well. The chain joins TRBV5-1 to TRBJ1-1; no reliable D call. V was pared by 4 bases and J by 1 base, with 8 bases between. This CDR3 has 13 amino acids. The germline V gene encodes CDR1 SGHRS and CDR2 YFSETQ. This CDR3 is CASSRSGNTEAFF. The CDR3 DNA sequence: TGCGCCAGCAGCCGTTCAGGGAACACTGAAGCTTTCTTT.

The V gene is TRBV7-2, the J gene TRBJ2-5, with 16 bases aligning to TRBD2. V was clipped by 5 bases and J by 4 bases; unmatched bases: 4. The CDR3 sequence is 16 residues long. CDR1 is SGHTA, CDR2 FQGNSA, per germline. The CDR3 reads CASSVGTSGGVETQYF. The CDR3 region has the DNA TGTGCCAGCAGCGTGGGGACTAGCGGGGGGGTAGAGACCCAGTACTTC.

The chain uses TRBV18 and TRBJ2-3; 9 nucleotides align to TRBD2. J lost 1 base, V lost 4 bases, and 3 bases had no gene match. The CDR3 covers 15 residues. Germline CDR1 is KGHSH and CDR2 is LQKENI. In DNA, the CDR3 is TGTGCCAGCTCACAGAGGACTAGCGGCACAGATACGCAGTATTTT. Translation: CASSQRTSGTDTQYF.

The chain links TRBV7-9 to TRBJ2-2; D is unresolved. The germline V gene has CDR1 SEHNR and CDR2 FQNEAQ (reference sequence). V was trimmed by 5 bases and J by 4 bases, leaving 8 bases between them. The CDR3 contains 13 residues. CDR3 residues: CASSPPPTGELFF. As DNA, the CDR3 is TGTGCCAGCAGCCCACCCCCCACCGGGGAGCTGTTTTTT. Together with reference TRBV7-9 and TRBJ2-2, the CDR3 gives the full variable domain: DTGVSQNPRHKITKRGQNVTFRCDPISEHNRLYWYRQTLGQGPEFLTYFQNEAQLEKSRLLSDRFSAERPKGSFSTLEIQRTEQGDSAMYLCASSPPPTGELFFGEGSRLTVL.

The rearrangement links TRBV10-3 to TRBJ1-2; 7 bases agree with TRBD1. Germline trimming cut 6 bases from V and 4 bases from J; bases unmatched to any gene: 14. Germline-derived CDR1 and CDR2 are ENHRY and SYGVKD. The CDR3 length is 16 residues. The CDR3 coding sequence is TGTGCCATCAGGCACGGGACAGTAGAGATTTTCTATGGCTACACCTTC. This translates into CAIRHGTVEIFYGYTF.

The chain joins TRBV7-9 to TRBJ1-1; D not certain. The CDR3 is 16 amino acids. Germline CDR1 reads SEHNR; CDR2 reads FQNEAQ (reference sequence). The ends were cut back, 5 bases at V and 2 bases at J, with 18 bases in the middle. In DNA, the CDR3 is TGTGCCAGCAGCCCTCAATTTGGACTTGTCAACACTGAAGCTTTCTTT. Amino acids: CASSPQFGLVNTEAFF.

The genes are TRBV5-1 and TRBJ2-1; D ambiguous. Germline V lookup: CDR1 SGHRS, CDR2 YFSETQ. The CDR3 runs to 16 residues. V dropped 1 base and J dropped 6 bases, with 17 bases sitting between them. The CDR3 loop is CASSLNERSSGNEQFF. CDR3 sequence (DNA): TGCGCCAGCAGCTTGAACGAGCGCAGCTCGGGCAATGAGCAGTTCTTC.

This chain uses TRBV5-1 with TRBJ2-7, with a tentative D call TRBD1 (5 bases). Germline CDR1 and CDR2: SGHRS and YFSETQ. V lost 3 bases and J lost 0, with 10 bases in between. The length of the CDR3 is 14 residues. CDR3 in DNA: TGCGCCAGCAGCTATGGGGCAAGCTCCTACGAGCAGTACTTC. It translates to CASSYGASSYEQYF.

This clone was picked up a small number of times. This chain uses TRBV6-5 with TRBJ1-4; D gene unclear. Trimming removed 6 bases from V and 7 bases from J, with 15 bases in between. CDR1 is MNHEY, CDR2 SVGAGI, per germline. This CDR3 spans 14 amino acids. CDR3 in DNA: TGTGCCAGCAGGGCCCCGGGCGGGGTTGAAAAACTGTTTTTT. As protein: CASRAPGGVEKLFF.

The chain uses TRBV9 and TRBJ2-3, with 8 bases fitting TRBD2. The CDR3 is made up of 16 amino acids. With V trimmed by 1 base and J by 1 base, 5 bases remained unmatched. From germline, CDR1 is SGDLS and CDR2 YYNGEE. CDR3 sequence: CASSVLGLVGTDTQYF. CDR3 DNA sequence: TGTGCCAGCAGCGTACTGGGACTAGTGGGCACAGATACGCAGTATTTT.